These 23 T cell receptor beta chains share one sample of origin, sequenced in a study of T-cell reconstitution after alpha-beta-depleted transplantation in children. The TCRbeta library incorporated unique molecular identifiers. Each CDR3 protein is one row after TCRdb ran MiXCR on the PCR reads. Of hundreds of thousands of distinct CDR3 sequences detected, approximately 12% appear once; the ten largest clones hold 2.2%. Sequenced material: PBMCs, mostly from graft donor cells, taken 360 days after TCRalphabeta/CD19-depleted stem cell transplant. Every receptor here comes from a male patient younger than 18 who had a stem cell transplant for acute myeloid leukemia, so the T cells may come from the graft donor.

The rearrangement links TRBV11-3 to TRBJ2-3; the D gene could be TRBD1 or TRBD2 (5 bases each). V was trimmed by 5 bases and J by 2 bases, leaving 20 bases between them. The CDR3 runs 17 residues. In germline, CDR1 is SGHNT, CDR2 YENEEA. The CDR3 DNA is TGTGCCAGCAGCCCCGGGACCCCCTGGGGAAACACAGATACGCAGTATTTT. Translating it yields CASSPGTPWGNTDTQYF. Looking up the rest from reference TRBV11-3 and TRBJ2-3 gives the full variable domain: EAGVVQSPRYKIIEKKQPVAFWCNPISGHNTLYWYLQNLGQGPELLIRYENEEAVDDSQLPKDRFSAERLKGVDSTLKIQPAELGDSAVYLCASSPGTPWGNTDTQYFGPGTRLTVL.

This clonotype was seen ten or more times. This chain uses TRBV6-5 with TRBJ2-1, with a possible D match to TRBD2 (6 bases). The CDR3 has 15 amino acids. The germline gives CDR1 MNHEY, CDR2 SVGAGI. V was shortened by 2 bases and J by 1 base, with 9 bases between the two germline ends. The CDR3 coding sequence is TGTGCCAGCAGTTACGGGAGGCCGTCCTACAATGAGCAGTTCTTC. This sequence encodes CASSYGRPSYNEQFF.

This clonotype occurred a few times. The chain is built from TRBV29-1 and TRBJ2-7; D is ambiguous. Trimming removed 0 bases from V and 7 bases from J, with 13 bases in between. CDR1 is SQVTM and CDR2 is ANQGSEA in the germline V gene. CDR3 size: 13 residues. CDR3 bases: TGCAGCGTTGAAGATAGGGTCAGTTGGGAGCAGTACTTC. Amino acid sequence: CSVEDRVSWEQYF.

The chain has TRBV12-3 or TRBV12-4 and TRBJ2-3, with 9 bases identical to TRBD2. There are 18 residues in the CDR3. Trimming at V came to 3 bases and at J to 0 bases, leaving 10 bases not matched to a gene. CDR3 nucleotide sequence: TGTGCCAGCAGTTTGAAAGCGGGAGGTTTACCGAGCACAGATACGCAGTATTTT. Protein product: CASSLKAGGLPSTDTQYF.

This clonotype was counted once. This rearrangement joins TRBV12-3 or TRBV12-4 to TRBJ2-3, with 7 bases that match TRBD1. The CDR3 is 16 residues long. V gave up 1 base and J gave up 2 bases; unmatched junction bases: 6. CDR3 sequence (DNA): TGTGCCAGCAGTTTAGTGATAGGGGGCCTCACAGATACGCAGTATTTT. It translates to CASSLVIGGLTDTQYF.

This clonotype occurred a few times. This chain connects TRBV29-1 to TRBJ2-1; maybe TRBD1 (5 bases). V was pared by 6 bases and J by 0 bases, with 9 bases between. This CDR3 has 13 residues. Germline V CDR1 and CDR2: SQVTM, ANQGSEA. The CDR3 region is CSVVTVSYNEQFF. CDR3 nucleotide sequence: TGCAGCGTCGTGACAGTCTCCTACAATGAGCAGTTCTTC.

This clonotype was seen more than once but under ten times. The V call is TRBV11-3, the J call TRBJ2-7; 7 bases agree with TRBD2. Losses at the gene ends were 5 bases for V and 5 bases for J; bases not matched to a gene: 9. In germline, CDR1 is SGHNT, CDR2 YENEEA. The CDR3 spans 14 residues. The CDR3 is CASSHGTNRDEQYF. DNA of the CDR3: TGTGCCAGCAGCCATGGGACTAATAGGGACGAGCAGTACTTC.

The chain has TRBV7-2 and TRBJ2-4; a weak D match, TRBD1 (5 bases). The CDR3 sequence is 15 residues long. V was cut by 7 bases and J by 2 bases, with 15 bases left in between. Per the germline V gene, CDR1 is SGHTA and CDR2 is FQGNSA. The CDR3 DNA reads TGTGCCAGCAACGTACTCAAGGGGCCCAAAAACATTCAGTACTTC. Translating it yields CASNVLKGPKNIQYF.

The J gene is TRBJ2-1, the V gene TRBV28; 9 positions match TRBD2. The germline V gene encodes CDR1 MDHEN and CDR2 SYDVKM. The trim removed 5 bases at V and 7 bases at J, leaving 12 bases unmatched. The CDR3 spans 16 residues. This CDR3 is CASSPHLAGVSNEQFF. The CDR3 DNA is TGTGCCAGCAGTCCTCACTTAGCGGGAGTTTCTAATGAGCAGTTCTTC.

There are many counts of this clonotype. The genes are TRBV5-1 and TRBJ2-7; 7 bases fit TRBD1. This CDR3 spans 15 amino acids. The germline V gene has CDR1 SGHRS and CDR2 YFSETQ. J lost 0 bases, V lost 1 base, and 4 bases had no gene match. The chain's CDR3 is CASSLPGQASYEQYF. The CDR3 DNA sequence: TGCGCCAGCAGCTTGCCCGGACAGGCCTCCTACGAGCAGTACTTC. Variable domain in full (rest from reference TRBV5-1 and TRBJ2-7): KAGVTQTPRYLIKTRGQQVTLSCSPISGHRSVSWYQQTPGQGLQFLFEYFSETQRNKGNFPGRFSGRQFSNSRSEMNVSTLELGDSALYLCASSLPGQASYEQYFGPGTRLTVT.

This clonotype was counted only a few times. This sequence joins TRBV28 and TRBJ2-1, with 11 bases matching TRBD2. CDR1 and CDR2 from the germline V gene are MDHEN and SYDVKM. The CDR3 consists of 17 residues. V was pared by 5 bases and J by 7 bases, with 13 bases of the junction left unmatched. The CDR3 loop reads CASSIPGLAEGPNEQFF. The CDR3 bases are TGTGCCAGCAGTATACCGGGACTAGCGGAGGGACCGAATGAGCAGTTCTTC.

The CDR3 sequence: CASSLWDRGLGTEAFF. Written as DNA, the CDR3 is TGTGCCAGCAGCTTATGGGACAGGGGGCTTGGCACTGAAGCTTTCTTT. The chain has TRBV7-8 and TRBJ1-1; TRBD1 matches at 12 bases. The CDR3 runs to 16 residues. CDR1 SGHVS and CDR2 FQNEAQ come from the germline V gene. Trimming at V came to 2 bases and at J to 4 bases, leaving 5 bases not matched to a gene.

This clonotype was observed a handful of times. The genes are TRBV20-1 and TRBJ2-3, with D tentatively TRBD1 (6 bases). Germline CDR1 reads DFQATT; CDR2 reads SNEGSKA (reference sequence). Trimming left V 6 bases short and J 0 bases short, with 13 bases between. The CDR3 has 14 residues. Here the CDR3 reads CSATGQSSTDTQYF. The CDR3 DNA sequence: TGCAGTGCCACCGGACAGTCTAGCACAGATACGCAGTATTTT.

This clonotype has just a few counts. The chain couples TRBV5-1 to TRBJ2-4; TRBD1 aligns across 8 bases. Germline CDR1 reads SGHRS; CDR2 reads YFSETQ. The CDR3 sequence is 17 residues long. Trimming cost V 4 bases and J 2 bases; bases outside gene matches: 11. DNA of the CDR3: TGCGCCAGCAGCATAGGACAGGGAGGATGGACCAAAAACATTCAGTACTTC. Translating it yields CASSIGQGGWTKNIQYF. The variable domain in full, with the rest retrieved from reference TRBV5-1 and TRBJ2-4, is KAGVTQTPRYLIKTRGQQVTLSCSPISGHRSVSWYQQTPGQGLQFLFEYFSETQRNKGNFPGRFSGRQFSNSRSEMNVSTLELGDSALYLCASSIGQGGWTKNIQYFGAGTRLSVL.

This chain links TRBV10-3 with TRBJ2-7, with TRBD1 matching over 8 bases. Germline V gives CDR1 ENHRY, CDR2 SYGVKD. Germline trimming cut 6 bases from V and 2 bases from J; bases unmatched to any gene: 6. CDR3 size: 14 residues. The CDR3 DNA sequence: TGTGCCATCAGGGGGACAGGTTTGACCTACGAGCAGTACTTC. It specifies CAIRGTGLTYEQYF.

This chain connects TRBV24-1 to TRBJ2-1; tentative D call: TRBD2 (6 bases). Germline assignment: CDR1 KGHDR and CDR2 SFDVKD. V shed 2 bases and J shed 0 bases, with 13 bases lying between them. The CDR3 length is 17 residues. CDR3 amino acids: CATSDSGEENSYNEQFF. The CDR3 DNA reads TGTGCCACCAGTGATTCGGGAGAGGAGAACTCCTACAATGAGCAGTTCTTC.

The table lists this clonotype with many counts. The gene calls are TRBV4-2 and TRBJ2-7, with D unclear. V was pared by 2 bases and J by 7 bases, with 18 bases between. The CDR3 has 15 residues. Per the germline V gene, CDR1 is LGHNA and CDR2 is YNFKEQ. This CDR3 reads CASSQFGINLREQYF. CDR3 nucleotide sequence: TGTGCCAGCAGCCAATTCGGAATCAACTTACGGGAGCAGTACTTC.

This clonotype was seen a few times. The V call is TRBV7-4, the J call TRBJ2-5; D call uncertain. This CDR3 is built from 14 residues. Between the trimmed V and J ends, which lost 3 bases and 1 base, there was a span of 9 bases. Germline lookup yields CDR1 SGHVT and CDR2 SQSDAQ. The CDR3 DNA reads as TGTGCCAGCAGCTTTTACCGGTTCCAAGAGACCCAGTACTTC. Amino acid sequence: CASSFYRFQETQYF.

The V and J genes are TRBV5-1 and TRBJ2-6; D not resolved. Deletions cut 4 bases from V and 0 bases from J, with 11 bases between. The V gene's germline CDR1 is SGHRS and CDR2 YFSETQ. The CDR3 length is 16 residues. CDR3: CASSPELPSGANVLTF. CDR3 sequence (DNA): TGCGCCAGCAGCCCTGAACTTCCCTCTGGGGCCAACGTCCTGACTTTC.

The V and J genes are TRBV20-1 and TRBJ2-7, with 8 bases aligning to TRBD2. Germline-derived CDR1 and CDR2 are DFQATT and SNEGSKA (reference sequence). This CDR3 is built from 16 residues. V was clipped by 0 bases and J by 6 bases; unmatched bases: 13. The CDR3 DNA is TGCAGTGCTAGAGATAGTCAACGGGGACTAGAGGTCGAGCAGTACTTC. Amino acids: CSARDSQRGLEVEQYF.

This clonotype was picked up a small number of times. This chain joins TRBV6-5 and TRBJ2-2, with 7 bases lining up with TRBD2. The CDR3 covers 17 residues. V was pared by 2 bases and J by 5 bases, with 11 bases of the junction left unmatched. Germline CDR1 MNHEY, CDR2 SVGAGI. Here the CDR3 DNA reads TGTGCCAGCAGTTACACCCCGACTAGCCCACCAACCGGGGAGCTGTTTTTT. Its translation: CASSYTPTSPPTGELFF.

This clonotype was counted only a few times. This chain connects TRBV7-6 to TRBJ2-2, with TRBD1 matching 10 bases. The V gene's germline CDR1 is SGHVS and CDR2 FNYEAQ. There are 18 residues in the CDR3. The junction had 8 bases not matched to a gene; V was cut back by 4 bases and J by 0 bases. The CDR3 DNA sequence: TGTGCCAGCAGCTCCTGGACGACAGGGGGCGCGAACACCGGGGAGCTGTTTTTT. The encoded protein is CASSSWTTGGANTGELFF.

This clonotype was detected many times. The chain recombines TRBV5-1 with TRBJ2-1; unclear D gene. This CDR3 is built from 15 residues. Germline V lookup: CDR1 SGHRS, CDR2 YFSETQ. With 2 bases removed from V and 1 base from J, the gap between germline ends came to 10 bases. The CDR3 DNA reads TGCGCCAGCAGCTTCAGTGGGATTTCCTACAATGAGCAGTTCTTC. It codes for CASSFSGISYNEQFF.